This entry features one TCR beta chain sequence. The sample originates from a study of CD8 T cells in Susac syndrome. V was clipped by 4 bases and J by 0 bases, with 13 bases between them. Germline CDR1 reads DFQATT; CDR2 reads SNEGSKA (reference sequence). The CDR3 contains 14 residues. Random hexamers were used to reverse transcribe the RNA input (roughly 0.5 to 1 ug). TCRdb recomputed calls from the immunoSEQ multiplex PCR reads with MiXCR, one row per CDR3 protein. In the table there are approximately 100,000 distinct CDR3 sequences, 85% to 95% of which are singletons. Sample: CD8+ T cells from PBMCs. The receptor was derived from a human donor in good health. The chain has TRBV20-1 and TRBJ2-7, with D perhaps TRBD2 (5 bases). As DNA, the CDR3 is TGCAGTGCTACTCAGACTACCAGCTCCTACGAGCAGTACTTC. Protein product: CSATQTTSSYEQYF.